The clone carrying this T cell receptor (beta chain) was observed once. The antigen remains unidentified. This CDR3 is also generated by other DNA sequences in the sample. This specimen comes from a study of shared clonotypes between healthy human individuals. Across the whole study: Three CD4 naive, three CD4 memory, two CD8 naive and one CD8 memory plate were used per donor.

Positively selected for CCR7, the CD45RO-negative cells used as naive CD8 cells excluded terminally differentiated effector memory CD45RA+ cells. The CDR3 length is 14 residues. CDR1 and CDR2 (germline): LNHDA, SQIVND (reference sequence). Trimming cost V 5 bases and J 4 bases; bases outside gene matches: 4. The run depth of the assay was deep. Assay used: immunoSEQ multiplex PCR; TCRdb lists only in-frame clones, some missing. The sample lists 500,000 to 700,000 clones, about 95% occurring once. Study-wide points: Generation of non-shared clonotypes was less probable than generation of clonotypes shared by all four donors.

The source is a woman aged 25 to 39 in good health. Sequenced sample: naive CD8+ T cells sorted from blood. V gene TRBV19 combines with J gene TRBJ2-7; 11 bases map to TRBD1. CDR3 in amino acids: CASSSGTGGYEQYF. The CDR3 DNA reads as TGTGCCAGTAGTTCCGGGACAGGGGGGTACGAGCAGTACTTC.